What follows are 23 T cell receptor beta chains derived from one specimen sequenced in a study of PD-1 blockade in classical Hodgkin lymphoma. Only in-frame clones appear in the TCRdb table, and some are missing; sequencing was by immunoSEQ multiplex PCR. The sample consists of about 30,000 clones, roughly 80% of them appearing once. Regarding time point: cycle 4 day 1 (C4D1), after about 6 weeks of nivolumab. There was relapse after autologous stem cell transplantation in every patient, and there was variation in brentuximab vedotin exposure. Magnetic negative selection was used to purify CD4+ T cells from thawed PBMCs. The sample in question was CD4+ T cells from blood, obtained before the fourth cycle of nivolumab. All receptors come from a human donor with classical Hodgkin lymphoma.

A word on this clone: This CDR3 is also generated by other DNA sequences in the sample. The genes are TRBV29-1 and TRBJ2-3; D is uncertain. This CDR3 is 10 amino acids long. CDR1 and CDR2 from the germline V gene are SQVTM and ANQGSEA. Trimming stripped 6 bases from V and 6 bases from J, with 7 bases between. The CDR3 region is CSVGTDTQYF. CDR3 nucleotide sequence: TGCAGCGTGGGTACGGATACGCAGTATTTT.

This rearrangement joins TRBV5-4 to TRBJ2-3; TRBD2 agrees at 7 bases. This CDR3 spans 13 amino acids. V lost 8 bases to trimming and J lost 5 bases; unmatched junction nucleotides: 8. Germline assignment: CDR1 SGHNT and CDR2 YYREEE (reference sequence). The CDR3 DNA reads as TGTGCCAGTTCCTTCCCGGGGGGAGATACGCAGTATTTT. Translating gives CASSFPGGDTQYF. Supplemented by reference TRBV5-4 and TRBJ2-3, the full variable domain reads ETGVTQSPTHLIKTRGQQVTLRCSSQSGHNTVSWYQQALGQGPQFIFQYYREEENGRGNFPPRFSGLQFPNYSSELNVNALELDDSALYLCASSFPGGDTQYFGPGTRLTVL.

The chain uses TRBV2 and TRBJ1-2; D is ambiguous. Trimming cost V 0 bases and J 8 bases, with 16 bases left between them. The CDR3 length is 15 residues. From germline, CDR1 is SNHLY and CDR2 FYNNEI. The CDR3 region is CASSEALRNTNGYTF. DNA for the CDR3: TGTGCCAGCAGTGAAGCTCTAAGGAATACGAACGGCTACACCTTC.

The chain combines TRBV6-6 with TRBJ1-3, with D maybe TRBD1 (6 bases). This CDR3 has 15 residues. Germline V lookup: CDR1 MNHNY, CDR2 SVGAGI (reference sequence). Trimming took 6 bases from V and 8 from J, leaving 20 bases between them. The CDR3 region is CASRGTHEGKDTIYF. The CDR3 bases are TGTGCCAGCAGAGGGACACACGAAGGCAAAGACACCATATATTTT.

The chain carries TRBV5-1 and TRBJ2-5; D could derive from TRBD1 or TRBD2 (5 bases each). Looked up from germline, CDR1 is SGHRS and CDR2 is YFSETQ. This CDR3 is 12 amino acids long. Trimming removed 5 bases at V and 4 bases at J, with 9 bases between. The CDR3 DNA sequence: TGCGCCAGCAGACGGGACGCAGAGACCCAGTACTTC. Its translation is CASRRDAETQYF.

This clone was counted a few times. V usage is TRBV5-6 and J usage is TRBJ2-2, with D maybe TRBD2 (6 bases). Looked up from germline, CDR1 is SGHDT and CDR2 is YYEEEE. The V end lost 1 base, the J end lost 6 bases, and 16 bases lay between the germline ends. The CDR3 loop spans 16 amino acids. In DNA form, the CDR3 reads TGTGCCAGCAGCTTGCCATTAGGAGGGCAGTCCGGGGAGCTGTTTTTT. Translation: CASSLPLGGQSGELFF.

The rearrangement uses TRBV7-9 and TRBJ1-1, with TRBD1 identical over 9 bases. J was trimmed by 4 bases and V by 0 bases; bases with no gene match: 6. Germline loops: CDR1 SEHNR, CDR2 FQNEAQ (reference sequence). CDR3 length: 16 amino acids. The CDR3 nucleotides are TGTGCCAGCAGCTTAGCGGGACAGGGTGCGAGCACTGAAGCTTTCTTT. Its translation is CASSLAGQGASTEAFF.

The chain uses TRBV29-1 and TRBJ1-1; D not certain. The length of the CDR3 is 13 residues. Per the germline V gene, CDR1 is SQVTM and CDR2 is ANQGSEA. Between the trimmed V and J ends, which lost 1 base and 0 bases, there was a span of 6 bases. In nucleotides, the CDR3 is TGCAGCGTTGAAGGACATATGAACACTGAAGCTTTCTTT. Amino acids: CSVEGHMNTEAFF.

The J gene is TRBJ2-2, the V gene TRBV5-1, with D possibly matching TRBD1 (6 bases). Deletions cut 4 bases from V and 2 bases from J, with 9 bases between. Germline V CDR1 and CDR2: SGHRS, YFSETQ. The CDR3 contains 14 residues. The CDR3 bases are TGCGCCAGCAGCCCACAGGGCAACACCGGGGAGCTGTTTTTT. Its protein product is CASSPQGNTGELFF. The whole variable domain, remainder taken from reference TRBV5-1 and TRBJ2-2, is KAGVTQTPRYLIKTRGQQVTLSCSPISGHRSVSWYQQTPGQGLQFLFEYFSETQRNKGNFPGRFSGRQFSNSRSEMNVSTLELGDSALYLCASSPQGNTGELFFGEGSRLTVL.

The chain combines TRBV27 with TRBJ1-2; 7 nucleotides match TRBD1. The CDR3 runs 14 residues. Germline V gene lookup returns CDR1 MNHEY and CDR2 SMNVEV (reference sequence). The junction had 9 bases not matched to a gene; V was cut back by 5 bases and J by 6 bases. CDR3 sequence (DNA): TGTGCCAGCAGTAGGGGGGACAGAAGGGATGGCTACACCTTC. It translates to CASSRGDRRDGYTF.

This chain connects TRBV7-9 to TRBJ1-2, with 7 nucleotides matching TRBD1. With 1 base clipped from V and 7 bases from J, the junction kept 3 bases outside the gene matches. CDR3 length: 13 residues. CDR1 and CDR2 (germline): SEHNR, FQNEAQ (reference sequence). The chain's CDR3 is CASSLEGAGGYTF. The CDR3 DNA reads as TGTGCCAGCAGCTTAGAGGGGGCGGGTGGCTACACCTTC.

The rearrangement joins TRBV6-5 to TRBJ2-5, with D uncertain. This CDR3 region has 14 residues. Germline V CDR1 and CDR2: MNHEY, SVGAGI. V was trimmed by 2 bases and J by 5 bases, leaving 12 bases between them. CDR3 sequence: CASSYTQGLETQYF. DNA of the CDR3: TGTGCCAGCAGTTACACCCAAGGGCTGGAGACCCAGTACTTC.

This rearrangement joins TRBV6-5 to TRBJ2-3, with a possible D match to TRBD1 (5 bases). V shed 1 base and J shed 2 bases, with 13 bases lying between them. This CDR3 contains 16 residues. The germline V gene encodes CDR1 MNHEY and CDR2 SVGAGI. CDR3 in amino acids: CASSYWGSADTDTQYF. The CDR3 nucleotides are TGTGCCAGCAGTTACTGGGGCTCGGCAGACACAGATACGCAGTATTTT.

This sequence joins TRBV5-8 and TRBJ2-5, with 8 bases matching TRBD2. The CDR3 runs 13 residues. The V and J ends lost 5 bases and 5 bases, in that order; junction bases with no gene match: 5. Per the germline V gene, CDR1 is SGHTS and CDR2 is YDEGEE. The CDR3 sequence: CASRQAGEETQYF. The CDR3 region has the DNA TGTGCCAGCAGACAAGCGGGGGAGGAGACCCAGTACTTC. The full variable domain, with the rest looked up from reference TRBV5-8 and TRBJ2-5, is EAGVTQSPTHLIKTRGQQATLRCSPISGHTSVYWYQQALGLGLQFLLWYDEGEERNRGNFPPRFSGRQFPNYSSELNVNALELEDSALYLCASRQAGEETQYFGPGTRLLVL.

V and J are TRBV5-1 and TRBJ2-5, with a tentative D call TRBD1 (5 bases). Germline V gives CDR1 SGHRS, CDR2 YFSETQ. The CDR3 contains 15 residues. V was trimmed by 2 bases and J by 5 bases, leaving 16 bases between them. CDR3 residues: CASSLAGKVGETQYF. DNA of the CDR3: TGCGCCAGCAGCTTAGCAGGGAAAGTGGGCGAGACCCAGTACTTC.

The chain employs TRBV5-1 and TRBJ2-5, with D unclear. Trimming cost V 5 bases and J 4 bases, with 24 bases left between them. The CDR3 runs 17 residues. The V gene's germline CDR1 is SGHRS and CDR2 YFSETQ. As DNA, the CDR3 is TGCGCCAGCAGTGAGGCCGCGGAACGCTTTAGGAGAGAGACCCAGTACTTC. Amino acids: CASSEAAERFRRETQYF.

In DNA, the CDR3 is TGCGCCAGCAGTGAGTATAGCAATCAGCCCCAGCATTTT. Translation: CASSEYSNQPQHF. The chain employs TRBV10-2 and TRBJ1-5; D is unclear. Trimming left V 1 base short and J 0 bases short, with 1 base between. Germline CDR1 reads WSHSY; CDR2 reads SAAADI. This CDR3 spans 13 amino acids.

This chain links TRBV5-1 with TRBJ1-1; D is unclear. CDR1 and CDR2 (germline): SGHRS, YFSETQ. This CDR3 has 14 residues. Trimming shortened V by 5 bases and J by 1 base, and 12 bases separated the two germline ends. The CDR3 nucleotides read TGCGCCAGCAGTACACAGCGCTCGAACACTGAAGCTTTCTTT. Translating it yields CASSTQRSNTEAFF.

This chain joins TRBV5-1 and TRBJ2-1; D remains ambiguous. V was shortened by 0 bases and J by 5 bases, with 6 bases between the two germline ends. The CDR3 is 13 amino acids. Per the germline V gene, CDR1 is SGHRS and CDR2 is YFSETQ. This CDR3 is CASSLEADNEQFF. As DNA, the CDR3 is TGCGCCAGCAGCTTGGAGGCAGACAATGAGCAGTTCTTC.

The CDR3 sequence: CASSFQGRSGNTIYF. The CDR3 DNA reads as TGTGCCAGCAGCTTTCAAGGGAGATCCGGAAACACCATATATTTT. The chain couples TRBV5-4 to TRBJ1-3; no firm D call. V lost 2 bases, J lost 4 bases, and 13 bases lay in between. Per the germline V gene, CDR1 is SGHNT and CDR2 is YYREEE (reference sequence). The CDR3 length is 15 residues.

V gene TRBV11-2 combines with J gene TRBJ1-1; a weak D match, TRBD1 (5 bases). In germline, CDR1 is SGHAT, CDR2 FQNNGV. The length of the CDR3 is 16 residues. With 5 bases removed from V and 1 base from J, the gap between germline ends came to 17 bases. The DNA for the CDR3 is TGTGCCAGCAGCCCCACCGTGGGGCGGGCGAACACTGAAGCTTTCTTT. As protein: CASSPTVGRANTEAFF.

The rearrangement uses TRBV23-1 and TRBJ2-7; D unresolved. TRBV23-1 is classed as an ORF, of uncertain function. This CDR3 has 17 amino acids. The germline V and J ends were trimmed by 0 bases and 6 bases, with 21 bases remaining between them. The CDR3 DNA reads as TGCGCCAGCAGTCAATCGATCGGAAGTATGCTCTTAGTCGAGCAGTACTTC. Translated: CASSQSIGSMLLVEQYF.

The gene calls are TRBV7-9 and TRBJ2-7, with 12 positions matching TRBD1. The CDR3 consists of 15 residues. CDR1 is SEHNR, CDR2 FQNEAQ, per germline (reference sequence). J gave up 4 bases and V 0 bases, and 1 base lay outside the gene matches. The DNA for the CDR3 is TGTGCCAGCAGCTTAGCGGGACAGGGGGCTTACGAGCAGTACTTC. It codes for CASSLAGQGAYEQYF.